The present TCR beta chain was sequenced within a study of blood T cells in healthy people across ages. Trimming at V came to 5 bases and at J to 2 bases, leaving 6 bases not matched to a gene. CDR3 length: 15 residues. CDR1 is SGHVS and CDR2 is FNYEAQ in the germline V gene. Drawing of peripheral blood yielded ten milliliters from each donor. Researchers isolated at least 6.5 million PBMCs per sample. Sample-barcoded 5' priming and a J-beta primer mix drove a second PCR of about 7 to 12 cycles. A minimum of 3 million CDR3-containing paired-end reads was obtained for each sample. TCRdb re-called the 5' RACE reads with MiXCR, one entry per CDR3 protein. The profile shows 1,100,000 or so distinct CDR3 sequences, 45% of them singletons.

The V gene is TRBV7-6, the J gene TRBJ2-5, with 9 bases aligning to TRBD1. Sample: blood. This TCR came from a woman aged 60-70 years in good health. Here the CDR3 DNA reads TGTGCCAGCAGCCCCGGGACAGGGAGTCAAGAGACCCAGTACTTC. Residues: CASSPGTGSQETQYF.